Presented here are 8 T cell receptor beta chains from one specimen sequenced in a study of blood T cell repertoires in COVID-19. Measured with immunoSEQ multiplex PCR; TCRdb has only the in-frame clones, and not every one. Of about 71,000 clones listed, roughly four fifths are singletons. The sequencing sample was made of peripheral blood. The receptors were sampled from a man in his 70s with acute or convalescent COVID-19.

The rearrangement links TRBV9 to TRBJ1-6; D gene unclear. The CDR3 contains 15 residues. Germline V CDR1 and CDR2: SGDLS, YYNGEE. The V gene lost 0 bases and the J gene lost 7 bases, with 11 bases spanning the gap. The CDR3: CASSVGGGRNSPLHF. CDR3 coding DNA: TGTGCCAGCAGCGTAGGGGGAGGGCGGAATTCACCCCTCCACTTT. The full variable domain, rest sourced from reference TRBV9 and TRBJ1-6, is DSGVTQTPKHLITATGQRVTLRCSPRSGDLSVYWYQQSLDQGLQFLIQYYNGEERAKGNILERFSAQQFPDLHSELNLSSLELGDSALYFCASSVGGGRNSPLHFGNGTRLTVT.

This sequence joins TRBV23-1 and TRBJ1-1; TRBD1 agrees at 7 bases. TRBV23-1 is classed as an ORF, of uncertain function. The CDR3 has 14 residues. Trimming removed 6 bases from V and 4 bases from J; junction bases left unmatched: 8. The DNA for the CDR3 is TGCGCCAGCAGGGAGGATACAGGGGTCACTGAAGCTTTCTTT. Protein product: CASREDTGVTEAFF.

The CDR3 spells CASSQGGLGSPLHF. The CDR3 DNA follows: TGTGCCAGCAGTCAAGGAGGACTGGGTTCACCCCTCCACTTT. The gene calls are TRBV28 and TRBJ1-6; D is undetermined. Trimming cost V 5 bases and J 9 bases, with 14 bases left between them. The CDR3 covers 14 residues. The V gene's germline CDR1 is MDHEN and CDR2 SYDVKM.

The count of this clone is one. V and J are TRBV24-1 and TRBJ2-7; maybe TRBD1 (5 bases). V dropped 5 bases and J dropped 5 bases, with 21 bases sitting between them. The CDR3 length is 16 residues. Germline loops: CDR1 KGHDR, CDR2 SFDVKD. The CDR3 DNA reads TGTGCCACCAGTGCCTCCAGGCCAAGTTGGGGCGACGAGCAGTACTTC. Translation: CATSASRPSWGDEQYF.

The J gene is TRBJ2-7, the V gene TRBV5-4, with D perhaps matching TRBD2 (6 bases). Germline V gene data show CDR1 as SGHNT and CDR2 as YYREEE (reference sequence). V gave up 5 bases and J gave up 4 bases, with 22 bases separating them. The CDR3 extends over 16 amino acids. The CDR3 sequence is CASSSLGGSGSYEQYF. CDR3 bases: TGTGCCAGCAGTTCCCTTGGAGGGTCGGGTTCGTACGAGCAGTACTTC. The variable domain in full, with the rest retrieved from reference TRBV5-4 and TRBJ2-7, is ETGVTQSPTHLIKTRGQQVTLRCSSQSGHNTVSWYQQALGQGPQFIFQYYREEENGRGNFPPRFSGLQFPNYSSELNVNALELDDSALYLCASSSLGGSGSYEQYFGPGTRLTVT.

The chain links TRBV19 to TRBJ1-1, with no clear D. The germline V gene encodes CDR1 LNHDA and CDR2 SQIVND (reference sequence). The CDR3 loop spans 13 amino acids. V was cut by 7 bases and J by 3 bases, with 12 bases left in between. CDR3 loop: CASTGRRDTEAFF. The CDR3 DNA sequence: TGTGCCAGTACGGGGAGGCGGGACACTGAAGCTTTCTTT.

V gene TRBV25-1 combines with J gene TRBJ2-5; D is perhaps TRBD1 (6 bases). Trimming pared 3 bases from V and 1 base from J, leaving 15 bases between. Germline CDR1 and CDR2: MGHDK and SYGVNS. The CDR3 covers 16 residues. The chain's CDR3 is CASSDRRTALQETQYF. DNA for the CDR3: TGTGCCAGCAGTGACAGGCGGACAGCCCTCCAAGAGACCCAGTACTTC.

The chain has TRBV6-1 and TRBJ2-7, with TRBD1 matching 12 bases. The CDR3 runs 17 residues. From germline, CDR1 is MNHNS and CDR2 SASEGT. Losses at the gene ends were 3 bases for V and 7 bases for J; bases not matched to a gene: 13. The CDR3 reads CASSELSPGQGAIEQYF. The CDR3 DNA is TGTGCCAGCAGTGAGTTATCCCCGGGACAGGGGGCGATAGAGCAGTACTTC.